Listed below are T cell receptor beta chains from one sample, sequenced in a study of HIV-infected children after antiretroviral therapy interruption. TCRdb ran MiXCR on the 3' RACE reads and lists one entry per CDR3 protein. The sample has 40,000 to 50,000 distinct CDR3 sequences; around 4% are singletons. The sequencing here drew on CD45RA+ CD4+ T cells from PBMCs, pooled from several time points, taken from a donor given antiretroviral therapy, either interrupted or continuous. The origin of the receptors is a pool of human donors with HIV. Each CDR3 is given with its conserved first and last residue. A D gene is named only where the DNA matches it firmly. Size is omitted from some rows. Given values are once, few, many or a class for expanded clones.

clone size | D gene | J gene | V gene | CDR3 DNA | CDR3 protein
many | TRBD2 | TRBJ2-7 | TRBV7-8 | TGTGCCAGCAGCTTAGAGGGGACTAGCGGGGGTCGATACGAGCAGTACTTC | CASSLEGTSGGRYEQYF
many | NA | TRBJ2-7 | TRBV3-1 | TGTGCCAGCAGCCAAGGGGTTTCCTACGAGCAGTACTTC | CASSQGVSYEQYF
many | TRBD1 | TRBJ1-1 | TRBV20-1 | TGCAGTGCTGGGGACAGGCCGGACACTGAAGCTTTCTTT | CSAGDRPDTEAFF
many | NA | TRBJ2-1 | TRBV5-1 | TGCGCCAGCAGCTCCACGGCCCTTTACAATGAGCAGTTCTTC | CASSSTALYNEQFF
medium-sized | NA | TRBJ1-1 | TRBV6-5 | TGTGCCAGCAGAGTCCTGGGGGGCGCAGCCACTGAAGCTTTCTTT | CASRVLGGAATEAFF
many | NA | TRBJ2-3 | TRBV5-1 | TGCGCCAGCAGCTTGGAAAGGGCGAGCACAGATACGCAGTATTTT | CASSLERASTDTQYF
many | TRBD1 | TRBJ2-1 | TRBV12-3/TRBV12-4 | TGTGCCAGCAGTTTTAGGACAGGGGGCACTGAGCAGTTCTTC | CASSFRTGGTEQFF
many | NA | TRBJ2-2 | TRBV20-1 | TGCAGTGCTAAAAAACTACCGAACACCGGGGAGCTGTTTTTT | CSAKKLPNTGELFF
many | NA | TRBJ2-7 | TRBV28 | TGTGCCAGCAGTACAGGGATCTACGAGCAGTACTTC | CASSTGIYEQYF
many | TRBD1 | TRBJ2-7 | TRBV12-5 | TGTGCTAGTGGTTTACTGCTTTCGACCAGGGGGTACGAGCAGTACTTC | CASGLLLSTRGYEQYF
NA | NA | TRBJ1-2 | TRBV12-3/TRBV12-4 | TGTGCCAGCAGCCCCCCCGGGGGGACCGGCTACACCTTC | CASSPPGGTGYTF
NA | NA | TRBJ2-3 | TRBV9 | TGTGCCAGCGGAGCAGAGGGGGAAGATACGCAGTATTTT | CASGAEGEDTQYF
many | NA | TRBJ2-7 | TRBV27 | TGTGCCAGCGAGAAGGGTCGGTACCACGAGCAGTACTTC | CASEKGRYHEQYF
many | NA | TRBJ2-7 | TRBV12-3/TRBV12-4 | TGTGCCAGCAGTTTAGCGCTAGGGGTCGGGACGTACTTC | CASSLALGVGTYF
medium-sized | NA | TRBJ2-7 | TRBV20-1 | TGCAGTGCTTTGAGCCCTATCGATGGGGCCGAGCAGTACTTC | CSALSPIDGAEQYF
many | NA | TRBJ1-5 | TRBV19 | TGTGCCAGTACCGGGGAGGGTAGCAATCAGCCCCAGCATTTT | CASTGEGSNQPQHF
many | NA | TRBJ2-7 | TRBV27 | TGTGCCAGCAGTTTACAGGTCACCTCCTACGAGCAGTACTTC | CASSLQVTSYEQYF
many | NA | TRBJ1-2 | TRBV3-1 | TGTGCCAGCAGCCAAGTAGAGGGGGATGGCTACACCTTC | CASSQVEGDGYTF
many | NA | TRBJ2-2 | TRBV11-1 | TGTGCCAGCAGCTCCCCCAGCGGGGAGCTGTTTTTT | CASSSPSGELFF
NA | NA | TRBJ1-2 | TRBV29-1 | TGCAGCGTTCCCCGTGAGGGGCCTCAGGGCTACACCTTC | CSVPREGPQGYTF
medium-sized | NA | TRBJ1-1 | TRBV21-1 | TGTGCCAGCAGCCCGAGATCGAGGGCTAGACACCTGAACACTGAAGCTTTCTTT | CASSPRSRARHLNTEAFF
NA | NA | TRBJ2-7 | TRBV12-3/TRBV12-4 | TGTGCCAGCAGTTTAGTCGGGGACGAGCAGTACTTC | CASSLVGDEQYF
many | NA | TRBJ2-4 | TRBV11-2 | TGTGCCAGCAGAAAAGGGACAATCGGAAACATTCAGTACTTC | CASRKGTIGNIQYF
many | NA | TRBJ2-7 | TRBV5-1 | TGCGCCAGCAGCGGCCGGAGTGGGGTCTACGAGCAGTACTTC | CASSGRSGVYEQYF
many | NA | TRBJ2-3 | TRBV20-1 | TGCAGTGCTAGAGTAGGGGGAAATACAGATACGCAGTATTTT | CSARVGGNTDTQYF
NA | NA | TRBJ2-3 | TRBV28 | TGTGCCACATCCGGGGGTGTGGACCGAGGGGATACGCAGTATTTT | CATSGGVDRGDTQYF
few | TRBD1 | TRBJ1-5 | TRBV20-1 | TGCAGTGCTAGGGGGGACAGGGGACTAGGTCAGCCCCAGCATTTT | CSARGDRGLGQPQHF
many | TRBD1 | TRBJ1-2 | TRBV12-3/TRBV12-4 | TGTGCCAGCAGTTTGGACAGGGAGAACTATGGCTACACCTTC | CASSLDRENYGYTF
many | TRBD1 | TRBJ1-4 | TRBV20-1 | TGCAGTGTGACAGGGGCAACTAATGAAAAACTGTTTTTT | CSVTGATNEKLFF
many | TRBD1 | TRBJ1-2 | TRBV3-1 | TGTGCCAGCAGGCAGAGAGCCGGGACAGAGACGAATGGCTACACCTTC | CASRQRAGTETNGYTF
many | TRBD1 | TRBJ1-1 | TRBV29-1 | TGCAGCGTTGAAGAGAACCGGGACAGGGAGAGAGCTTTCTTT | CSVEENRDRERAFF
once | NA | TRBJ2-2 | TRBV25-1 | TGTGCCAGCAGTCCTGCCGGGACCGCGGGGCCCGGGGAGCTGTTTTTT | CASSPAGTAGPGELFF
many | NA | TRBJ2-7 | TRBV21-1 | TGTGCCAGCGGGGGGGACAGGGGCCCCTACGAGCAGTACTTC | CASGGDRGPYEQYF
many | TRBD1 | TRBJ2-7 | TRBV27 | TGTGCCAGCAGGAAGGACAGGGGGCGCGGGTACGAGCAGTACTTC | CASRKDRGRGYEQYF
NA | NA | TRBJ1-1 | TRBV30 | TGTGCCTGGAGTCCCCGGGTCCCTGAAGCTTTCTTT | CAWSPRVPEAFF
many | NA | TRBJ1-4 | TRBV29-1 | TGCAGCGTTGTGGATTTTTCAACTAATGAAAAACTGTTTTTT | CSVVDFSTNEKLFF
many | NA | TRBJ1-2 | TRBV19 | TGTGCCAGTAGTATTTCCGACAGCCTCGTCTATGGCTACACCTTC | CASSISDSLVYGYTF
many | NA | TRBJ2-5 | TRBV2 | TGTGCCAGCAGTGAAAACGCGGGGACCCAGTACTTC | CASSENAGTQYF
many | TRBD1 | TRBJ1-2 | TRBV3-1 | TGTGCCAGCAGCCAAGGAGAAACAGGGGGCTACTATGGCTACACCTTC | CASSQGETGGYYGYTF
many | NA | TRBJ1-3 | TRBV29-1 | TGCAGCGTTGAAAATCGGGGATCGTCGGCTGGAAACACCATATATTTT | CSVENRGSSAGNTIYF
many | NA | TRBJ2-2 | TRBV5-4 | TGTGCCAGCAGCTTGCCTCCTCCTAGCGACGGGGAGCTGTTTTTT | CASSLPPPSDGELFF
NA | NA | TRBJ2-1 | TRBV2 | TGTGCCAGCAGTGATAACAGGAGGAATGAGCAGTTCTTC | CASSDNRRNEQFF
many | NA | TRBJ1-5 | TRBV5-1 | TGCGCCAGCAGCTTTGATCAGGCGTCCGGTCAGCCCCAGCATTTT | CASSFDQASGQPQHF
many | NA | TRBJ2-1 | TRBV5-1 | TGCGCCAGCAGCTTGGGGGGGGCCTTCAATTACAATGAGCAGTTCTTC | CASSLGGAFNYNEQFF
many | NA | TRBJ2-5 | TRBV11-2 | TGTGCCAGCGGGACAAACCAAGAGACCCAGTACTTC | CASGTNQETQYF
many | NA | TRBJ1-1 | TRBV21-1 | TGTTGGCAGCAATCCCCCCCGGGGGTTTACACTGAAGCTTTCTTT | CWQQSPPGVYTEAFF
many | TRBD2 | TRBJ2-1 | TRBV4-1 | TGCGCCAGCAGCCACTTTAGCGGGGGGGCTTGGGACAATGAGCAGTTCTTC | CASSHFSGGAWDNEQFF
many | TRBD1 | TRBJ2-3 | TRBV7-3 | TGTGCCAGCAGCGCACAGGGGGAAGGGACAGATACGCAGTATTTT | CASSAQGEGTDTQYF
many | NA | TRBJ1-1 | TRBV12-3/TRBV12-4 | TGTGCCAGCAGTTTGTTGGGGGGTCGTATAGCTTTCTTT | CASSLLGGRIAFF
many | NA | TRBJ2-5 | TRBV20-1 | TGCAGTGCCATCCCCCAAGAGACCCAGTACTTC | CSAIPQETQYF
many | NA | TRBJ1-3 | TRBV27 | TGTGCCAGCAGTTCCTTCCCCAGGCTCTCTGGAAACACCATATATTTT | CASSSFPRLSGNTIYF
many | NA | TRBJ1-1 | TRBV7-9 | TGTGCCAGCAGGGAGAGGACTGCCGCCCAGGGAGCTTTCTTT | CASRERTAAQGAFF
many | TRBD1 | TRBJ1-2 | TRBV3-1 | TGTGCCAGTAACCGACAGGGGTATGGCTACACCTTC | CASNRQGYGYTF
many | NA | TRBJ1-2 | TRBV6-1 | TGTGCCAGCAGTGAATTGGGGGTATCCTCTTATGGCTACACCTTC | CASSELGVSSYGYTF
many | TRBD1 | TRBJ2-4 | TRBV29-1 | TGCAGCGTGCTCAAGGGGGCTACTAACATTCAGTACTTC | CSVLKGATNIQYF
many | TRBD1 | TRBJ2-7 | TRBV19 | TGTGCCAGTAGTATCGGCAGGGGGCCCTACGAGCAGTACTTC | CASSIGRGPYEQYF
NA | NA | TRBJ1-2 | TRBV3-1 | TGTGCCAGCAGCCAGTCCGGCCGGTATGGCTACACCTTC | CASSQSGRYGYTF
many | NA | TRBJ1-2 | TRBV28 | TGTGCCAGCAGGGTGAGGGGCGGCTACACCTTC | CASRVRGGYTF